This T cell receptor (beta chain) is from a study of T cells in Graves' hyperthyroidism and ophthalmopathy. Amplified TCR beta CDR3 regions came from RNA transcripts. The TCR CDR3 was amplified in a first-round RT-PCR using the HTBI primer set. Each CDR3 protein is one row after TCRdb ran MiXCR on the multiplex PCR reads. The table has fewer than 750,000 distinct CDR3 sequences, roughly 14% seen once. This clonotype occurred many times. No antigen is known for it. Trimming removed 5 bases at V and 4 bases at J, with 14 bases between. Germline V gene lookup returns CDR1 DFQATT and CDR2 SNEGSKA (reference sequence). The CDR3 is 13 amino acids. General study points: Ophthalmopathy was predicted by the model a median of around 5.9 months ahead of onset.

Each ophthalmopathy patient scored at least 3 on the Clinical Activity Score and at least 4 on NOSPECS grade, with duration under 3 months. Clinical symptoms, serum thyroxine and TRAb, thyroid ultrasound and orbital computed tomography were used for the diagnoses. The source is a woman in her 40s with Graves' ophthalmopathy. The chain employs TRBV20-1 and TRBJ1-2, with D hard to call. The sample consisted of blood. The CDR3 region has the DNA TGCAGTGCTTCAGAGATAGGTTTCTATGGCTACACCTTC. It translates to CSASEIGFYGYTF.